This passage covers 4 T cell receptor beta chains from one sample sequenced in a study of type 1 regulatory T cells. These receptors have no identified antigens. From the reads, TCRdb called clonotypes with MiXCR, one entry per CDR3 protein. The sample holds about 65,000 distinct CDR3 sequences, approximately 50% seen once. Sequenced sample: cultured non-Tr1 T cells, either the whole culture or a sorted T cell fraction (not recorded which). These receptors all come from a human donor in good health.

This clonotype was recorded a few times. This sequence joins TRBV12-3 or TRBV12-4 and TRBJ2-3; 7 bases line up with TRBD2. Unmatched junction bases numbered 4, after V lost 3 bases and J lost 7 bases. The CDR3 sequence is 13 residues long. CDR3 protein: CASSLATSNTQYF. CDR3 nucleotides: TGTGCCAGCAGTTTGGCGACTAGCAATACGCAGTATTTT.

V and J are TRBV7-8 and TRBJ2-3, with D perhaps TRBD1 (6 bases). V lost 5 bases, J lost 2 bases, and 11 bases lay in between. The germline V gene encodes CDR1 SGHVS and CDR2 FQNEAQ. CDR3 size: 14 residues. The CDR3 loop reads CASSPRGITDTQYF. In DNA form, the CDR3 reads TGTGCCAGCAGCCCCAGGGGAATCACAGATACGCAGTATTTT. Variable domain in full (rest from reference TRBV7-8 and TRBJ2-3): GAGVSQSPRYKVAKRGQDVALRCDPISGHVSLFWYQQALGQGPEFLTYFQNEAQLDKSGLPSDRFFAERPEGSVSTLKIQRTQQEDSAVYLCASSPRGITDTQYFGPGTRLTVL.

In its sample, this clonotype was seen a few times. This rearrangement joins TRBV30 to TRBJ1-1, with 8 bases identical to TRBD1. The CDR3 covers 14 residues. V gave up 2 bases and J gave up 0 bases; unmatched junction bases: 2. CDR1 is GTSNPN and CDR2 is SVGIG in the germline V gene (reference sequence). In DNA, the CDR3 is TGTGCCTGGAGTAGGGACAGGTTGAACACTGAAGCTTTCTTT. Protein product: CAWSRDRLNTEAFF.

The CDR3 region has the DNA TGTGCCATCAGTGAAACGTCCCAGTTAAGGTACGAGCAGTACTTC. This gives the protein CAISETSQLRYEQYF. The rearrangement uses TRBV10-3 and TRBJ2-7; D is unresolved. The germline gives CDR1 ENHRY, CDR2 SYGVKD. Deletions cut 3 bases from V and 4 bases from J, with 16 bases between. The CDR3 spans 15 residues.